This note documents a single TCR beta chain sequence. The data were taken from a study of blood T cell repertoires in COVID-19. Study-wide context: Some COVID-19 samples were acute and others convalescent; all came from the United States, Italy and Spain. PBMCs, B-cell-depleted T cells, or T cells were the source of the cDNA or gDNA that made up the material.

Per the germline V gene, CDR1 is SNHLY and CDR2 is FYNNEI. CDR3 length: 14 residues. J was trimmed by 1 base and V by 10 bases; bases with no gene match: 8. In the authors' workflow: Amplification of reference gene primers was used by the study to estimate nucleated cell counts. The repertoire was sequenced with immunoSEQ multiplex PCR; TCRdb's copy has only in-frame clones and lacks some. V, J and clone size are taken as reported in that table, and D and trimming were inferred from the DNA itself. This sample yields about 170,000 clones, of which around 83% are seen a single time; roughly 7% belongs to the top ten.

V and J are TRBV2 and TRBJ1-2, with 8 bases matching TRBD1. Sample: peripheral blood. The clonotype comes from a woman over 75 in a cohort sampled during active or convalescent COVID-19. Here the CDR3 reads CATMDRAYNYGYTF. The CDR3 DNA reads as TGTGCCACAATGGACAGGGCCTATAACTATGGCTACACCTTC. Together with reference TRBV2 and TRBJ1-2, the CDR3 gives the full variable domain: EPEVTQTPSHQVTQMGQEVILRCVPISNHLYFYWYRQILGQKVEFLVSFYNNEISEKSEIFDDQFSVERPDGSNFTLKIRSTKLEDSAMYFCATMDRAYNYGYTFGSGTRLTVV.